Listed here are 30 T cell receptor beta chains from one sample, sequenced in a study of blood T cell repertoires in COVID-19. The method was immunoSEQ multiplex PCR; TCRdb's version includes in-frame clones alone and lacks a portion of them. The profile shows about 180,000 clones, roughly 81% of them singletons. The material sequenced was peripheral blood. The receptors were gathered from a woman of 80 years or more with COVID-19, enrolled during active disease.

J is TRBJ1-2 and V is TRBV7-3; D is possibly TRBD1 (6 bases). Deletions cut 2 bases from V and 7 bases from J, with 11 bases between. The CDR3 runs to 13 residues. Germline V gene data show CDR1 as SGHTA and CDR2 as FQGTGA. The CDR3 nucleotides are TGTGCCAGCAGCTTATTTGGGGGCTCTGGCTACACCTTC. Translating it yields CASSLFGGSGYTF.

The V and J genes are TRBV7-9 and TRBJ2-5; 7 bases fit TRBD2. This CDR3 has 14 residues. Germline V gene lookup returns CDR1 SEHNR and CDR2 FQNEAQ (reference sequence). With V trimmed by 5 bases and J by 2 bases, 5 bases remained unmatched. CDR3 sequence: CASSPAAGQETQYF. CDR3 coding DNA: TGTGCCAGCAGCCCCGCAGCGGGGCAAGAGACCCAGTACTTC.

This clone was recorded a few times. V is TRBV28 and J is TRBJ1-1; D is uncertain. The CDR3 contains 16 residues. CDR1 and CDR2 (germline): MDHEN, SYDVKM. V was trimmed by 7 bases and J by 8 bases, leaving 26 bases between them. In DNA, the CDR3 is TGTGCCAGCACCTCACTATCGGTTTATAGGTACGGAGAAGCTTTCTTT. It is translated as CASTSLSVYRYGEAFF.

This clone turned up a few times. The chain links TRBV19 to TRBJ1-2, with TRBD1 as a possible D gene (6 bases). CDR3 length: 15 amino acids. The germline gives CDR1 LNHDA, CDR2 SQIVND (reference sequence). V was shortened by 0 bases and J by 3 bases, with 11 bases between the two germline ends. CDR3 nucleotides: TGTGCCAGTAGTATAGATCGGGCAGGGGACTATGGCTACACCTTC. Its protein is CASSIDRAGDYGYTF.

The chain combines TRBV29-1 with TRBJ2-7, with D possibly being TRBD1 (5 bases). With 3 bases removed from V and 2 bases from J, the gap between germline ends came to 14 bases. Germline CDR1 is SQVTM and CDR2 is ANQGSEA. The CDR3 consists of 14 residues. CDR3 DNA sequence: TGCAGCGTTGAGACAGCTATGAGTGCCTACGAGCAGTACTTC. Protein sequence: CSVETAMSAYEQYF.

This sequence joins TRBV11-2 and TRBJ2-7; D is possibly TRBD1 (6 bases). V was cut by 2 bases and J by 6 bases, with 14 bases left in between. CDR3 length equals 14 residues. CDR1 and CDR2 from the germline V gene are SGHAT and FQNNGV. In nucleotides, the CDR3 is TGTGCCAGCAGCTTACGTTGGGCAGGGGCCGAGCAGTACTTC. Translating gives CASSLRWAGAEQYF.

The rearrangement uses TRBV28 and TRBJ2-3, with TRBD1 identical over 12 bases. CDR1 is MDHEN and CDR2 is SYDVKM in the germline V gene. The CDR3 runs 17 residues. Trimming removed 1 base from V and 5 bases from J; junction bases left unmatched: 7. Here the CDR3 DNA reads TGTGCCAGCAGTTTATCCAGGGACAGGGGGCAGCAAGATACGCAGTATTTT. Its translation: CASSLSRDRGQQDTQYF.

This rearrangement joins TRBV21-1 to TRBJ2-2; the table assigns TRBD2, which was not confirmed against the DNA. TRBV21-1 is shown as a pseudogene. The CDR3 is 14 amino acids. The CDR3 nucleotides read TGTGCCCCAGCGCGGCAGCCATACACCGGGGAGCTGTTTTTT. Encoded protein: CAPARQPYTGELFF.

The chain recombines TRBV9 with TRBJ2-7; TRBD2 agrees at 8 bases. V shed 0 bases, J shed 0 bases, and the junction held 2 bases outside the gene matches. CDR1 SGDLS and CDR2 YYNGEE come from the germline V gene. The CDR3 is made up of 15 amino acids. The DNA of the CDR3 is TGTGCCAGCAGCGTAGGCGGGGGGACCTCCTACGAGCAGTACTTC. Its protein is CASSVGGGTSYEQYF.

This clone turned up a few times. The DNA for the CDR3 is TGTGCCAGCAGTTTGGGCAGTCGCCCCGAGCAGTACTTC. Translation gives CASSLGSRPEQYF. The chain recombines TRBV28 with TRBJ2-7, with D unresolved. The V and J ends lost 3 bases and 6 bases respectively, with 12 bases between them. Germline V gene lookup returns CDR1 MDHEN and CDR2 SYDVKM. This CDR3 is 13 amino acids long.

This clone came up once. The genes are TRBV6-2 or TRBV6-3 and TRBJ1-1, with 8 bases that match TRBD1. After removal of 2 bases from V and 2 bases from J, the junction contained 4 bases not matched to a gene. This CDR3 is built from 15 residues. Per germline, CDR1 MNHEY and CDR2 SVGEGT. This chain's CDR3 is CASSYGDRLNTEAFF. The CDR3 coding sequence is TGTGCCAGCAGTTACGGGGACAGGCTAAACACTGAAGCTTTCTTT.

This chain joins TRBV11-3 and TRBJ1-2; TRBD1 is a possible D gene (5 bases). Trimming shortened V by 2 bases and J by 5 bases, and 12 bases separated the two germline ends. The CDR3 spans 14 residues. CDR1 SGHNT and CDR2 YENEEA come from the germline V gene. The CDR3 nucleotides are TGTGCCAGCAGCTTAAGGGGCCGGACGTATGGCTACACCTTC. Residues: CASSLRGRTYGYTF.

This sequence joins TRBV4-2 and TRBJ1-2, with a weak D call TRBD1 (5 bases). Trimming pared 3 bases from V and 2 bases from J, leaving 7 bases between. The CDR3 covers 13 residues. Germline values: CDR1 LGHNA, CDR2 YNFKEQ. The DNA of the CDR3 is TGTGCCAGCAGCCACAAGGGGAACTATGGCTACACCTTC. Translated, it gives CASSHKGNYGYTF.

This chain connects TRBV7-2 to TRBJ2-7, with a tentative D call TRBD1 (5 bases). The ends were cut back, 0 bases at V and 2 bases at J, with 5 bases in the middle. The CDR3 sequence is 13 residues long. Germline V lookup: CDR1 SGHTA, CDR2 FQGNSA. Here the CDR3 reads CASSLATAYEQYF. The CDR3 DNA is TGTGCCAGCAGCTTAGCGACAGCCTACGAGCAGTACTTC.

There are many counts of this clone. This chain uses TRBV7-9 with TRBJ2-3, with 14 bases identical to TRBD2. This CDR3 is 16 amino acids long. V dropped 4 bases and J dropped 4; count of bases not matched to a gene: 4. Germline CDR1 SEHNR, CDR2 FQNEAQ (reference sequence). CDR3 nucleotides: TGTGCCAGCAGCTCCGGGACTAGCGGGAGTTCAGATACGCAGTATTTT. This translates into CASSSGTSGSSDTQYF. The full variable domain, its missing parts supplied by reference TRBV7-9 and TRBJ2-3, is DTGVSQNPRHKITKRGQNVTFRCDPISEHNRLYWYRQTLGQGPEFLTYFQNEAQLEKSRLLSDRFSAERPKGSFSTLEIQRTEQGDSAMYLCASSSGTSGSSDTQYFGPGTRLTVL.

The V and J genes are TRBV5-1 and TRBJ2-3, with 12 bases lining up with TRBD2. The length of the CDR3 is 16 residues. The junction had 7 bases not matched to a gene; V was cut back by 3 bases and J by 5 bases. CDR1 SGHRS and CDR2 YFSETQ come from the germline V gene. This chain's CDR3 is CASSSSSGRAGDTQYF. The CDR3 bases are TGCGCCAGCAGCTCGTCTAGCGGGAGGGCCGGAGATACGCAGTATTTT.

The chain couples TRBV7-2 to TRBJ1-4; 10 bases match TRBD1. V lost 5 bases to trimming and J lost 8 bases; unmatched junction nucleotides: 5. Germline loops: CDR1 SGHTA, CDR2 FQGNSA. The CDR3 totals 14 residues. The CDR3 bases are TGTGCCAGCAGCCGGGACAGGGGAAACGAAAAACTGTTTTTT. Translated, it gives CASSRDRGNEKLFF.

The chain combines TRBV11-2 with TRBJ1-5; D is possibly TRBD1 (5 bases). Trimming shortened V by 1 base and J by 1 base, and 11 bases separated the two germline ends. Germline lookup yields CDR1 SGHAT and CDR2 FQNNGV. The CDR3 is made up of 16 amino acids. CDR3 coding DNA: TGTGCCAGCAGCTTAGGATGGGGCAGAAGCAATCAGCCCCAGCATTTT. It encodes CASSLGWGRSNQPQHF. Filled out from reference TRBV11-2 and TRBJ1-5, the complete variable domain reads EAGVAQSPRYKIIEKRQSVAFWCNPISGHATLYWYQQILGQGPKLLIQFQNNGVVDDSQLPKDRFSAERLKGVDSTLKIQPAKLEDSAVYLCASSLGWGRSNQPQHFGDGTRLSIL.

The V gene is TRBV2, the J gene TRBJ2-5; D uncertain. CDR1 SNHLY and CDR2 FYNNEI come from the germline V gene. There are 14 residues in the CDR3. V shed 2 bases and J shed 4 bases, with 11 bases lying between them. The CDR3 loop reads CASSEYPVPETQYF. The CDR3 bases are TGTGCCAGCAGTGAATACCCAGTACCAGAGACCCAGTACTTC.

V usage is TRBV7-2 and J usage is TRBJ1-2; 11 bases agree with TRBD1. V gave up 6 bases and J gave up 3 bases; unmatched junction bases: 3. The CDR3 loop spans 14 amino acids. The germline gives CDR1 SGHTA, CDR2 FQGNSA. The CDR3 here is CASRSGQGDYGYTF. CDR3 in DNA: TGTGCCAGCAGGTCGGGACAGGGGGACTATGGCTACACCTTC.

The rearrangement joins TRBV7-9 to TRBJ1-6; no firm D call. Trimming removed 4 bases from V and 9 bases from J, with 19 bases in between. Germline lookup yields CDR1 SEHNR and CDR2 FQNEAQ (reference sequence). This CDR3 has 16 residues. The DNA of the CDR3 is TGTGCCAGCAGCTCCATTAGCCTGAATCGGGGTTCACCCCTCCACTTT. Translated, it gives CASSSISLNRGSPLHF.

The chain uses TRBV9 and TRBJ2-1, with TRBD2 as a possible D gene (6 bases). This CDR3 is built from 16 residues. The ends were cut back, 0 bases at V and 0 bases at J, with 10 bases in the middle. Germline CDR1 and CDR2: SGDLS and YYNGEE. The CDR3 DNA follows: TGTGCCAGCAGCGTAGGGCTCGGGGGCTCCTACAATGAGCAGTTCTTC. Translating gives CASSVGLGGSYNEQFF.

In this sample, this clone turned up a few times. The chain carries TRBV5-1 and TRBJ2-3, with D possibly TRBD2 on 6 matching bases. Germline V lookup: CDR1 SGHRS, CDR2 YFSETQ. V lost 6 bases and J 0 bases, leaving 11 bases between the germline ends. CDR3 length: 14 amino acids. The CDR3 nucleotides are TGCGCCAGCATGCGGGGAGGAAGCACAGATACGCAGTATTTT. Its protein product is CASMRGGSTDTQYF.

The rearrangement links TRBV5-1 to TRBJ2-2; TRBD1 matches 9 bases. The CDR3 runs 14 residues. CDR1 and CDR2 from the germline V gene are SGHRS and YFSETQ. The V gene end was trimmed by 7 bases and the J gene end by 3 bases; junction bases not matched to a gene: 4. CDR3 sequence reads: CASWGQGDTGELFF. The CDR3 DNA follows: TGCGCCAGCTGGGGACAGGGAGACACCGGGGAGCTGTTTTTT.

V and J are TRBV2 and TRBJ2-7; 8 nucleotides align to TRBD1. The germline gives CDR1 SNHLY, CDR2 FYNNEI. The CDR3 has 14 residues. J lost 2 bases, V lost 6 bases, and 6 bases had no gene match. CDR3 bases: TGTGCCAGCAGCGCCGGACAGGGAACCTACGAGCAGTACTTC. The encoded protein is CASSAGQGTYEQYF.

The chain couples TRBV29-1 to TRBJ2-2; a weak D match, TRBD2 (6 bases). CDR1 is SQVTM, CDR2 ANQGSEA, per germline. CDR3 length: 15 amino acids. The V end was cut by 7 bases, the J end by 0 bases, with 15 bases between. The CDR3 nucleotides are TGCAGCGGCCTTAGGAGGGGCTCGAACACCGGGGAGCTGTTTTTT. Amino acid sequence: CSGLRRGSNTGELFF.

This chain connects TRBV2 to TRBJ2-7; D uncertain. CDR3 length: 13 residues. V was shortened by 7 bases and J by 2 bases, with 12 bases between the two germline ends. CDR1 and CDR2 from the germline V gene are SNHLY and FYNNEI. CDR3 bases: TGTGCCAGCACCCCTTTGACAACCTACGAGCAGTACTTC. Protein sequence: CASTPLTTYEQYF.

V and J are TRBV6-1 and TRBJ1-5; the D is unclear. This CDR3 comprises 14 residues. V was cut by 1 base and J by 6 bases, with 10 bases left in between. The germline V gene encodes CDR1 MNHNS and CDR2 SASEGT. The CDR3 sequence: CASSEGFEGQPQHF. The CDR3 nucleotides are TGTGCCAGCAGTGAAGGATTTGAGGGTCAGCCCCAGCATTTT.

This clone was seen a handful of times. The chain couples TRBV7-2 to TRBJ1-6; 8 bases are a match to TRBD1. Germline CDR1 and CDR2: SGHTA and FQGNSA. V shed 3 bases and J 8 bases; nucleotides not matched to a gene: 3. CDR3 size: 14 residues. This CDR3 is CASSFVTGDSPLHF. The DNA for the CDR3 is TGTGCCAGCAGCTTTGTGACAGGGGATTCACCCCTCCACTTT.

The V call is TRBV28, the J call TRBJ1-6; D is unresolved. The CDR3 has 17 residues. Trimming left V 6 bases short and J 0 bases short, with 15 bases between. CDR1 MDHEN and CDR2 SYDVKM come from the germline V gene. CDR3 in DNA: TGTGCCAGCAGCCTGCCTCTTTTCAGCTCCTATAATTCACCCCTCCACTTT. This sequence encodes CASSLPLFSSYNSPLHF.